These 22 T cell receptor beta chains were all obtained from the same sample, sequenced in a study of immune cell composition in non-small cell lung cancer. Only in-frame clones appear in the TCRdb table, and some are missing; sequencing was by immunoSEQ multiplex PCR. The profile shows 4,000 to 5,000 clones, about 84% of them singletons. The sample taken for sequencing was lung tumor tissue. All receptors derive from a human donor with non-small cell lung cancer.

This clone was detected only once. The rearrangement links TRBV19 to TRBJ2-7; 10 bases fit TRBD1. Trimming removed 0 bases from V and 6 bases from J; junction bases left unmatched: 5. The germline gives CDR1 LNHDA, CDR2 SQIVND (reference sequence). The CDR3 has 15 amino acids. The CDR3 reads CASSIEGTGVAEQYF. CDR3 nucleotide sequence: TGTGCCAGTAGTATAGAGGGGACAGGGGTCGCCGAGCAGTACTTC.

This chain connects TRBV11-1 to TRBJ1-1; maybe TRBD1 (6 bases). Germline V gene sequence: CDR1 SGHAT, CDR2 FQDESV (reference sequence). There are 15 residues in the CDR3. V gave up 3 bases and J gave up 1 base, with 12 bases separating them. This CDR3 reads CASSLTGQSNTEAFF. The DNA of the CDR3 is TGTGCCAGCAGCTTGACAGGACAATCGAACACTGAAGCTTTCTTT.

V usage is TRBV19 and J usage is TRBJ1-5, with D uncertain. CDR3 length: 13 residues. Trimming cost V 3 bases and J 10 bases, with 13 bases left between them. Per the germline V gene, CDR1 is LNHDA and CDR2 is SQIVND (reference sequence). The CDR3: CASSMGGLKPQHF. The DNA for the CDR3 is TGTGCCAGTAGTATGGGAGGTTTAAAACCCCAGCATTTT.

This clone was observed once. This chain connects TRBV5-5 to TRBJ1-4; D ambiguous. Germline V gene data show CDR1 as SGHKS and CDR2 as YYEKEE (reference sequence). CDR3 length: 13 residues. V shed 0 bases and J shed 4 bases, with 4 bases lying between them. The CDR3 coding sequence is TGTGCCAGCAGCTTGGCTGTTAATGAAAAACTGTTTTTT. It codes for CASSLAVNEKLFF.

The chain has TRBV7-2 and TRBJ1-5; D is possibly TRBD1 (5 bases). V was trimmed by 6 bases and J by 3 bases, leaving 15 bases between them. CDR1 is SGHTA and CDR2 is FQGNSA in the germline V gene. The CDR3 covers 15 residues. The CDR3 reads CASSPLGESNQPQHF. The CDR3, as DNA: TGTGCCAGCAGTCCCCTAGGGGAATCCAATCAGCCCCAGCATTTT. Full variable domain (outside the CDR3, taken from reference TRBV7-2 and TRBJ1-5): GAGVSQSPSNKVTEKGKDVELRCDPISGHTALYWYRQSLGQGLEFLIYFQGNSAPDKSGLPSDRFSAERTGGSVSTLTIQRTQQEDSAVYLCASSPLGESNQPQHFGDGTRLSIL.

This clone was seen a handful of times. The rearrangement links TRBV6-6 to TRBJ1-2; the D is unclear. Per germline, CDR1 MNHNY and CDR2 SVGAGI (reference sequence). The ends were cut back, 2 bases at V and 2 bases at J, with 6 bases in the middle. The CDR3 consists of 13 residues. The CDR3 DNA is TGTGCCAGCAGTTACGAGGCAAACTATGGCTACACCTTC. It yields the protein CASSYEANYGYTF.

This chain connects TRBV6-1 to TRBJ2-1; no firm D call. Germline V CDR1 and CDR2: MNHNS, SASEGT. The CDR3 is 15 amino acids. The V end was cut by 6 bases, the J end by 4 bases, with 16 bases between. The CDR3 region is CASRPGGGPYNEQFF. CDR3 nucleotides: TGTGCCAGCAGACCAGGTGGTGGTCCTTACAATGAGCAGTTCTTC.

The chain is built from TRBV6-6 and TRBJ1-1; 7 bases align to TRBD1. The CDR3 runs to 14 residues. The germline CDR1 and CDR2 sequences are MNHNY and SVGAGI (reference sequence). V gave up 6 bases and J gave up 1 base; unmatched junction bases: 5. The chain's CDR3 is CASSHRGPNTEAFF. The CDR3 nucleotides are TGTGCCAGCAGCCACAGGGGACCGAACACTGAAGCTTTCTTT.

The rearrangement uses TRBV6-6 and TRBJ2-2; D is unresolved. The ends were cut back, 4 bases at V and 6 bases at J, with 9 bases in the middle. Germline V lookup: CDR1 MNHNY, CDR2 SVGAGI (reference sequence). The CDR3 contains 13 residues. The CDR3, as DNA: TGTGCCAGCAGTTTTAACCGAGCCGGGGAGCTGTTTTTT. Its translation: CASSFNRAGELFF.

A few counts support this clone. The V call is TRBV5-1, the J call TRBJ2-7; a possible D gene is TRBD2 (5 bases). Trimming pared 4 bases from V and 2 bases from J, leaving 13 bases between. The CDR3 loop spans 14 amino acids. CDR1 is SGHRS and CDR2 is YFSETQ in the germline V gene. This chain's CDR3 is CASSLDLYAYEQYF. Here the CDR3 DNA reads TGCGCCAGCAGCCTGGACTTGTACGCCTACGAGCAGTACTTC.

This rearrangement joins TRBV28 to TRBJ1-3; D unresolved. Germline CDR1 MDHEN, CDR2 SYDVKM. Trimming cost V 8 bases and J 0 bases, with 8 bases left between them. The CDR3 spans 13 residues. The CDR3 DNA sequence: TGTGCCAGCCGCGCCTCCTCTGGAAACACCATATATTTT. Translated: CASRASSGNTIYF.

The chain carries TRBV5-6 and TRBJ1-6; D may be TRBD1 (5 bases). The V end lost 1 base, the J end lost 10 bases, and 18 bases lay between the germline ends. The CDR3 runs to 16 residues. The V gene's germline CDR1 is SGHDT and CDR2 YYEEEE. As DNA, the CDR3 is TGTGCCAGCAGCTTGTATATGGGGCCCAATTTGTCACCCCTCCACTTT. Translating it yields CASSLYMGPNLSPLHF.

V is TRBV4-2 and J is TRBJ1-1; the match to TRBD1 covers 7 bases. Germline lookup yields CDR1 LGHNA and CDR2 YNFKEQ. The V gene end was trimmed by 4 bases and the J gene end by 1 base; junction bases not matched to a gene: 6. This CDR3 has 15 residues. The CDR3 DNA reads as TGTGCCAGCAGCCCTTTGACAGGGCCGAACACTGAAGCTTTCTTT. Amino acids: CASSPLTGPNTEAFF.

This chain connects TRBV7-3 to TRBJ1-1, with D perhaps matching TRBD1 (6 bases). Trimming cost V 5 bases and J 5 bases, with 12 bases left between them. Germline loops: CDR1 SGHTA, CDR2 FQGTGA. CDR3 length equals 13 residues. This CDR3 reads CASSPGGRTEAFF. The CDR3 DNA reads TGTGCCAGCAGCCCGGGGGGGCGGACTGAAGCTTTCTTT. Full variable domain (remainder filled in from reference TRBV7-3 and TRBJ1-1): GAGVSQTPSNKVTEKGKYVELRCDPISGHTALYWYRQSLGQGPEFLIYFQGTGAADDSGLPNDRFFAVRPEGSVSTLKIQRTERGDSAVYLCASSPGGRTEAFFGQGTRLTVV.

The chain recombines TRBV1 with TRBJ2-3; the D segment call TRBD2 is taken from the table without a DNA check. TRBV1 corresponds to a pseudogene. CDR3 size: 18 residues. The CDR3 region has the DNA TGCACCAGCAGCCAAGAAGTATACCGTGCGGGGGCCGATGTTACGCAGTATTTT. This codes for CTSSQEVYRAGADVTQYF.

The chain recombines TRBV7-9 with TRBJ2-2; 11 bases line up with TRBD2. This CDR3 spans 16 amino acids. Germline V gene lookup returns CDR1 SEHNR and CDR2 FQNEAQ (reference sequence). Trimming removed 4 bases from V and 4 bases from J; junction bases left unmatched: 5. The CDR3 loop is CASSSLAGGFTGELFF. The DNA for the CDR3 is TGTGCCAGCAGCTCCCTAGCGGGAGGATTCACCGGGGAGCTGTTTTTT.

The chain employs TRBV2 and TRBJ1-2; 9 positions agree with TRBD1. Germline V gene lookup returns CDR1 SNHLY and CDR2 FYNNEI. Germline trimming cut 7 bases from V and 4 bases from J; bases unmatched to any gene: 7. CDR3 size: 14 residues. The DNA for the CDR3 is TGTGCCAGCACCCGGGACAGGGCGCTCTATGGCTACACCTTC. Its protein product is CASTRDRALYGYTF.

The chain combines TRBV5-4 with TRBJ2-1, with TRBD2 as a possible D gene (6 bases). The CDR3 length is 14 residues. CDR1 is SGHNT and CDR2 is YYREEE in the germline V gene (reference sequence). Trimming took off 4 bases at V and 0 bases at J, with 8 bases between the two ends. CDR3 sequence: CASSPTSSYNEQFF. Written as DNA, the CDR3 is TGTGCCAGCAGCCCGACTAGCTCCTACAATGAGCAGTTCTTC.

This clone was counted a few times. This rearrangement joins TRBV2 to TRBJ1-4; TRBD1 matches at 9 bases. Germline assignment: CDR1 SNHLY and CDR2 FYNNEI. The CDR3 extends over 15 amino acids. Trimming removed 7 bases from V and 7 bases from J; junction bases left unmatched: 10. CDR3 in DNA: TGTGCCAGCACGGGACAGGGAAGTGGAGCTGAAAAACTGTTTTTT. Protein: CASTGQGSGAEKLFF.

The chain recombines TRBV18 with TRBJ2-1; 9 bases are shared with TRBD1. Losses at the gene ends were 5 bases for V and 3 bases for J; bases not matched to a gene: 2. The CDR3 length is 14 residues. Germline lookup yields CDR1 KGHSH and CDR2 LQKENI. For the CDR3, the DNA is TGTGCCAGCTCAGGGACAGGGTACTACAATGAGCAGTTCTTC. Protein sequence: CASSGTGYYNEQFF.

The rearrangement links TRBV27 to TRBJ2-7; 15 positions match TRBD2. V lost 5 bases and J lost 0; bases outside the gene matches: 11. CDR3 length: 19 residues. Germline V CDR1 and CDR2: MNHEY, SMNVEV (reference sequence). In DNA form, the CDR3 reads TGTGCCAGCAGTCCCGAAGGACTAGCGGGAGGGTCCAGCTCCTACGAGCAGTACTTC. Encoded protein: CASSPEGLAGGSSSYEQYF.

The rearrangement uses TRBV7-2 and TRBJ2-1; 8 bases are shared with TRBD1. V dropped 5 bases and J dropped 2; count of bases not matched to a gene: 2. Germline CDR1 reads SGHTA; CDR2 reads FQGNSA. The CDR3 spans 14 residues. CDR3 sequence (DNA): TGTGCCAGCAGCACGGACAGGGCCTACAATGAGCAGTTCTTC. Protein product: CASSTDRAYNEQFF.